A single sample is the source of the 5 T cell receptor beta chains below, sequenced in a study of blood T cells in healthy people across ages (dated by TCRdb to about 2015). Library prep was done by 5' RACE. Reads for this sample came from an Illumina HiSeq 2500. A second roughly 7 to 11 cycle PCR used a sample-barcoded 5' primer and a J-beta primer mix. TCRdb reprocessing: public reads trimmed at Q25 with fastp, clones called with MiXCR, in-frame beta chains kept. Here each entry gathers all rows of one CDR3 protein and keeps the most common genes and DNA. The sample data list some 690,000 distinct CDR3 sequences, and about 24% of these were observed just once. The ten largest clones take up about 22% of the sample. The source material was blood. The receptors stem from a man between 70 and 80 years old in good health.

The chain recombines TRBV12-3 or TRBV12-4 with TRBJ2-5; 9 bases line up with TRBD2. The J call is in doubt because the DNA end fits TRBJ2-1 better. The CDR3 totals 17 residues. The CDR3 DNA sequence: TGTGCCAGCAGTTTTGCGGGGGGGGACAGATTTTACAATGAGCAGTTCTTC. Protein product: CASSFAGGDRFYNEQFF.

The chain joins TRBV6-5 to TRBJ2-5; 8 bases match TRBD2. CDR1 MNHEY and CDR2 SVGAGI come from the germline V gene. CDR3 length: 14 residues. The J segment lost 9 bases and the V segment lost 7 bases, leaving 13 bases of the junction unmatched. The DNA for the CDR3 is TGTGCCAGCACCCGTAGCGGGATCGGGGAGGCCCAGTACTTC. Its protein product is CASTRSGIGEAQYF.

Many counts were recorded for this clonotype. The CDR3 DNA sequence: TGTGCCAGCAGCTTAGATAGTCAGACAGGCCTAGACTTGGGAATAGCCAAAAACATTCAGTACTTC. Translated: CASSLDSQTGLDLGIAKNIQYF. The rearrangement links TRBV7-8 to TRBJ2-4; TRBD1 might be the D (6 bases). V was cut by 1 base and J by 0 bases, with 28 bases left in between. CDR1 is SGHVS, CDR2 FQNEAQ, per germline. This CDR3 region has 22 residues.

This clonotype has only a few counts. The rearrangement joins TRBV2 to TRBJ2-7, with 8 bases that match TRBD2. With 6 bases clipped from V and 5 bases from J, the junction kept 12 bases outside the gene matches. Germline V lookup: CDR1 SNHLY, CDR2 FYNNEI. This CDR3 region has 15 residues. This CDR3 reads CASSRLASSVHEQYF. The CDR3 region has the DNA TGTGCCAGCAGCAGACTAGCGTCGTCGGTCCACGAGCAGTACTTC.

The J gene is TRBJ1-1, the V gene TRBV6-5; D remains ambiguous. This CDR3 spans 14 amino acids. The germline CDR1 and CDR2 sequences are MNHEY and SVGAGI. V was cut by 6 bases and J by 4 bases, with 15 bases left in between. The CDR3 here is CASSSIPRGTEAFF. CDR3 bases: TGTGCCAGCAGCTCGATACCGCGGGGCACTGAAGCTTTCTTT.